Each of the 25 T cell receptor beta chains below was sequenced from the same sample in a study of blood T cell repertoires in COVID-19. Profiling relied on immunoSEQ multiplex PCR, and the TCRdb table lists in-frame clones only, not all of them. The table shows tens of thousands of clones, with 85% to 95% occurring only once. The sequenced sample was peripheral blood. Receptor source: a human donor in a cohort sampled during active COVID-19.

The chain joins TRBV7-2 to TRBJ1-1; D is possibly TRBD1 (6 bases). The CDR3 consists of 14 residues. Trimming cost V 4 bases and J 5 bases, with 14 bases left between them. The germline V gene has CDR1 SGHTA and CDR2 FQGNSA. Written as DNA, the CDR3 is TGTGCCAGCAGCTCCTACAGGGAAGGGACTGAAGCTTTCTTT. Its protein is CASSSYREGTEAFF.

This chain uses TRBV27 with TRBJ1-1, with D possibly matching TRBD1 (5 bases). CDR3 length equals 15 residues. CDR1 is MNHEY, CDR2 SMNVEV, per germline (reference sequence). V lost 4 bases and J lost 5, with 17 bases in between. CDR3 residues: CASSSRTRRQTEAFF. The CDR3 DNA reads as TGTGCCAGCAGTTCCCGGACCCGAAGACAGACTGAAGCTTTCTTT.

This clone was picked up a small number of times. The chain employs TRBV12-3 or TRBV12-4 and TRBJ1-5, with TRBD1 matching over 7 bases. Germline trimming cut 5 bases from V and 5 bases from J; bases unmatched to any gene: 3. This CDR3 is built from 13 residues. CDR3 sequence: CASSPTGDQPQHF. The CDR3 DNA sequence: TGTGCCAGCAGTCCCACAGGGGATCAGCCCCAGCATTTT.

The chain links TRBV5-1 to TRBJ2-7; tentatively, D is TRBD1 (6 bases). This CDR3 comprises 14 residues. CDR1 is SGHRS, CDR2 YFSETQ, per germline. V was pared by 2 bases and J by 4 bases, with 13 bases between. CDR3 region: CASSFNRERYEQYF. The CDR3 nucleotides read TGCGCCAGCAGCTTTAACAGGGAGAGGTACGAGCAGTACTTC.

This chain connects TRBV27 to TRBJ2-7; D not resolved. Germline CDR1 is MNHEY and CDR2 is SMNVEV (reference sequence). The CDR3 covers 15 residues. V was clipped by 0 bases and J by 3 bases, with 12 bases between them. CDR3 in amino acids: CASSLSGFLGYEQYF. Here the CDR3 DNA reads TGTGCCAGCAGTTTATCCGGGTTTTTAGGCTACGAGCAGTACTTC.

This chain uses TRBV11-1 with TRBJ2-7; possibly TRBD1 for D (6 bases). The CDR3 has 14 amino acids. CDR1 is SGHAT and CDR2 is FQDESV in the germline V gene (reference sequence). The V gene lost 3 bases and the J gene lost 2 bases, with 11 bases spanning the gap. The CDR3 protein is CASSFLGTPYEQYF. CDR3 nucleotide sequence: TGTGCCAGCAGCTTTTTGGGGACACCCTACGAGCAGTACTTC.

This chain links TRBV14 with TRBJ2-5, with D unclear. This CDR3 is built from 13 residues. The V gene lost 7 bases and the J gene lost 2 bases, with 11 bases spanning the gap. Germline CDR1 and CDR2: SGHDN and FVKESK. The CDR3 reads CASKETGQETQYF. CDR3 bases: TGTGCCAGCAAGGAAACGGGTCAAGAGACCCAGTACTTC. Together with reference TRBV14 and TRBJ2-5, the CDR3 gives the full variable domain: EAGVTQFPSHSVIEKGQTVTLRCDPISGHDNLYWYRRVMGKEIKFLLHFVKESKQDESGMPNNRFLAERTGGTYSTLKVQPAELEDSGVYFCASKETGQETQYFGPGTRLLVL.

The V call is TRBV14, the J call TRBJ1-2; a weak D match, TRBD1 (5 bases). The length of the CDR3 is 15 residues. Trimming pared 4 bases from V and 4 bases from J, leaving 16 bases between. Germline values: CDR1 SGHDN, CDR2 FVKESK. The CDR3, as DNA: TGTGCCAGCAGCCCCCTCGGCCCCGGGGGCTATGGCTACACCTTC. It translates to CASSPLGPGGYGYTF.

The V gene is TRBV29-1, the J gene TRBJ1-1, with TRBD1 matching over 7 bases. Trimming took 7 bases from V and 1 from J; bases not matched to a gene: 9. Germline V CDR1 and CDR2: SQVTM, ANQGSEA. The CDR3 is 14 amino acids. CDR3 DNA: TGCAGCGGGGGACCGGGACAGCCGAACACTGAAGCTTTCTTT. It translates to CSGGPGQPNTEAFF. The variable domain in full, with the rest retrieved from reference TRBV29-1 and TRBJ1-1, is SAVISQKPSRDICQRGTSLTIQCQVDSQVTMMFWYRQQPGQSLTLIATANQGSEATYESGFVIDKFPISRPNLTFSTLTVSNMSPEDSSIYLCSGGPGQPNTEAFFGQGTRLTVV.

The chain employs TRBV7-8 and TRBJ2-3; D is undetermined. CDR1 is SGHVS and CDR2 is FQNEAQ in the germline V gene. V was cut by 1 base and J by 1 base, with 15 bases left in between. The CDR3 runs to 17 residues. CDR3 nucleotide sequence: TGTGCCAGCAGCTTAGTTATTTTATTCCAGGGCACAGATACGCAGTATTTT. It yields the protein CASSLVILFQGTDTQYF.

This chain uses TRBV5-1 with TRBJ2-6; 7 positions match TRBD1. Trimming cost V 3 bases and J 3 bases; bases outside gene matches: 3. The CDR3 covers 15 residues. In germline, CDR1 is SGHRS, CDR2 YFSETQ. This chain's CDR3 is CASSSGTVGANVLTF. The CDR3 DNA is TGCGCCAGCAGCTCTGGGACAGTTGGGGCCAACGTCCTGACTTTC.

V is TRBV7-2 and J is TRBJ2-7, with a tentative D call TRBD2 (6 bases). Trimming cost V 2 bases and J 2 bases, with 16 bases left between them. The V gene's germline CDR1 is SGHTA and CDR2 FQGNSA. The CDR3 has 16 amino acids. CDR3 protein: CASSLTRLVSAYEQYF. CDR3 bases: TGTGCCAGCAGCTTAACCCGACTAGTGTCAGCCTACGAGCAGTACTTC. Supplemented by reference TRBV7-2 and TRBJ2-7, the full variable domain reads GAGVSQSPSNKVTEKGKDVELRCDPISGHTALYWYRQSLGQGLEFLIYFQGNSAPDKSGLPSDRFSAERTGGSVSTLTIQRTQQEDSAVYLCASSLTRLVSAYEQYFGPGTRLTVT.

The chain recombines TRBV10-3 with TRBJ1-1; 7 bases are shared with TRBD1. The J segment lost 6 bases and the V segment lost 4 bases, leaving 5 bases of the junction unmatched. CDR1 ENHRY and CDR2 SYGVKD come from the germline V gene. The CDR3 is made up of 13 amino acids. In DNA, the CDR3 is TGTGCCATCAGTGGCCCTGACAGGGCTGAAGCTTTCTTT. Its translation is CAISGPDRAEAFF.

This chain uses TRBV6-2 or TRBV6-3 with TRBJ1-1; 8 bases are a match to TRBD1. V gave up 5 bases and J gave up 4 bases; unmatched junction bases: 15. The CDR3 sequence is 17 residues long. Germline CDR1 MNHEY, CDR2 SVGEGT. CDR3 DNA: TGTGCCAGCAGTCACCGACAGGGGAAAATGGGTTTCACTGAAGCTTTCTTT. Translating gives CASSHRQGKMGFTEAFF.

The CDR3 DNA reads TGTGCCAGCAGCTTGGGCTGGGACAGACAAGAGACCCAGTACTTC. It encodes CASSLGWDRQETQYF. This sequence joins TRBV5-4 and TRBJ2-5, with 7 bases fitting TRBD1. Germline V gene lookup returns CDR1 SGHNT and CDR2 YYREEE (reference sequence). V shed 0 bases and J 2 bases; nucleotides not matched to a gene: 4. CDR3 length: 15 residues.

This clone was picked up one time. The chain joins TRBV5-6 to TRBJ2-4, with D possibly TRBD2 on 6 matching bases. V shed 6 bases and J shed 0 bases, with 13 bases lying between them. This CDR3 has 15 amino acids. Germline assignment: CDR1 SGHDT and CDR2 YYEEEE. CDR3 in DNA: TGTGCCAGCACCACAAGGGGACTAGCCAAAAACATTCAGTACTTC. This gives the protein CASTTRGLAKNIQYF.

The V call is TRBV7-2, the J call TRBJ2-3, with 10 bases aligning to TRBD2. Germline CDR1 is SGHTA and CDR2 is FQGNSA. Unmatched junction bases numbered 7, after V lost 3 bases and J lost 4 bases. This CDR3 is 16 amino acids long. The chain's CDR3 is CASSLDSGRGADTQYF. The CDR3 nucleotides read TGTGCCAGCAGCTTGGACAGCGGGAGGGGCGCAGATACGCAGTATTTT.

The gene calls are TRBV3-1 (or the pseudogene TRBV3-2) and TRBJ1-2; D is possibly TRBD1 (5 bases). The CDR3 runs to 14 residues. CDR1 and CDR2 (germline): LGHDT, YNNKEL (reference sequence). The V and J ends lost 6 bases and 0 bases respectively, with 11 bases between them. The DNA of the CDR3 is TGTGCCAGCAGTCTGACAGACGCTAACTATGGCTACACCTTC. It encodes CASSLTDANYGYTF.

The chain uses TRBV28 and TRBJ2-4; possibly TRBD1 for D (6 bases). Germline CDR1 MDHEN, CDR2 SYDVKM. V was cut by 2 bases and J by 0 bases, with 14 bases left in between. The CDR3 totals 17 residues. The CDR3 DNA sequence: TGTGCCAGCAGTTTAGCCGGGACATCCGCAGCCAAAAACATTCAGTACTTC. It encodes CASSLAGTSAAKNIQYF.

The V and J genes are TRBV2 and TRBJ1-4; no clear D. Deletions cut 6 bases from V and 0 bases from J, with 8 bases between. The CDR3 runs to 14 residues. Germline CDR1 and CDR2: SNHLY and FYNNEI. CDR3 coding DNA: TGTGCCAGCAGCAGGAGGTCAACTAATGAAAAACTGTTTTTT. Its translation: CASSRRSTNEKLFF.

This rearrangement joins TRBV7-2 to TRBJ2-7; D perhaps matches TRBD1 (6 bases). CDR1 and CDR2 (germline): SGHTA, FQGNSA. The CDR3 has 14 residues. V was trimmed by 5 bases and J by 2 bases, leaving 13 bases between them. The CDR3 DNA sequence: TGTGCCAGCAGCCCAATGGGGGCCCCCTACGAGCAGTACTTC. Residues: CASSPMGAPYEQYF.

V is TRBV18 and J is TRBJ1-1, with a tentative D call TRBD1 (6 bases). CDR1 and CDR2 (germline): KGHSH, LQKENI. V dropped 2 bases and J dropped 2 bases, with 24 bases sitting between them. The CDR3 covers 19 residues. The CDR3 coding sequence is TGTGCCAGCTCACCAACACTCAGCGGCAGGGGATCTTCCAACACTGAAGCTTTCTTT. It codes for CASSPTLSGRGSSNTEAFF.

The chain uses TRBV7-9 and TRBJ1-2; D gene unclear. V lost 5 bases, J lost 4 bases, and 11 bases lay in between. Per germline, CDR1 SEHNR and CDR2 FQNEAQ (reference sequence). The CDR3 loop spans 13 amino acids. The CDR3 here is CASSPSGPYGYTF. In DNA, the CDR3 is TGTGCCAGCAGCCCTTCTGGGCCCTATGGCTACACCTTC.

J is TRBJ1-3 and V is TRBV4-2; TRBD1 aligns across 7 bases. The germline V gene has CDR1 LGHNA and CDR2 YNFKEQ. The V and J ends lost 1 base and 2 bases, in that order; junction bases with no gene match: 8. The CDR3 consists of 17 residues. The CDR3 protein is CASSQVSTGVTGNTIYF. CDR3 coding DNA: TGTGCCAGCAGCCAAGTTTCCACAGGGGTTACTGGAAACACCATATATTTT.

This clone was counted a few times. The chain couples TRBV6-4 to TRBJ2-3; 11 positions match TRBD1. Trimming cost V 3 bases and J 4 bases; bases outside gene matches: 0. Germline V gives CDR1 MRHNA, CDR2 SNTAGT. This CDR3 comprises 14 residues. The CDR3 sequence is CASSEGQGADTQYF. In DNA, the CDR3 is TGTGCCAGCAGTGAGGGACAGGGGGCAGATACGCAGTATTTT.